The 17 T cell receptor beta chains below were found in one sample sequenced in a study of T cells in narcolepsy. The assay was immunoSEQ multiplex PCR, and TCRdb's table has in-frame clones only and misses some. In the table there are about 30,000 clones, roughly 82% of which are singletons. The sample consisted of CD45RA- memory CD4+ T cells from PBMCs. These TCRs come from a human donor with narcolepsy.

The CDR3 is CASRRTPLAPEAFF. The CDR3, as DNA: TGTGCCAGCAGGCGGACACCGCTGGCTCCTGAAGCTTTCTTT. The chain employs TRBV6-4 and TRBJ1-1, with a possible D match to TRBD1 (5 bases). V lost 6 bases and J 6 bases, leaving 17 bases between the germline ends. The CDR3 runs to 14 residues. CDR1 MRHNA and CDR2 SNTAGT come from the germline V gene.

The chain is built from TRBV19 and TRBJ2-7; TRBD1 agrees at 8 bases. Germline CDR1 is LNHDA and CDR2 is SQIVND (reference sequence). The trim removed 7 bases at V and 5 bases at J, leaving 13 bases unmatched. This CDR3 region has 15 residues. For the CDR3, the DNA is TGTGCCAGTACCGATCCAGGGGGCGCAAACCACGAGCAGTACTTC. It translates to CASTDPGGANHEQYF.

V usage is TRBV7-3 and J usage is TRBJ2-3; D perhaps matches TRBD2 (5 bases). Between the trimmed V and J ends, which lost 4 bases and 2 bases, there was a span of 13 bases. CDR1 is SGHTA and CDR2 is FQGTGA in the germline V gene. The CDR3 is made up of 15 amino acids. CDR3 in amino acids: CASSSRGLYTDTQYF. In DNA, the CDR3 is TGTGCCAGCAGCTCCCGCGGACTGTACACAGATACGCAGTATTTT.

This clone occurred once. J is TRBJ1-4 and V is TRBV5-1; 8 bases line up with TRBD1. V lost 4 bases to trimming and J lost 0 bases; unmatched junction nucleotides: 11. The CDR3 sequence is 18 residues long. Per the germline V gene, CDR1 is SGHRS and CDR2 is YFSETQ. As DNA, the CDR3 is TGCGCCAGCAGCCGTCGGGACAGGCCGCTAACAACTAATGAAAAACTGTTTTTT. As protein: CASSRRDRPLTTNEKLFF.

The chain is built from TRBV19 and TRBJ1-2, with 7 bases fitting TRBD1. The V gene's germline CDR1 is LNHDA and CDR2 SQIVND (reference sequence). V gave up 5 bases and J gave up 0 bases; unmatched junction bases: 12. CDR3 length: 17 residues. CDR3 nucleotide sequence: TGTGCCAGTAGTCGACGCGCCGGGACAGCAGCTAACTATGGCTACACCTTC. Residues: CASSRRAGTAANYGYTF.

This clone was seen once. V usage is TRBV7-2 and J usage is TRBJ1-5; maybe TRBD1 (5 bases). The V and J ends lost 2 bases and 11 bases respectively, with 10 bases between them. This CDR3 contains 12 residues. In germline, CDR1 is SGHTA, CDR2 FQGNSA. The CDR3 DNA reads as TGTGCCAGCAGCTTATTTAAACAGGCCCAGCATTTT. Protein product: CASSLFKQAQHF.

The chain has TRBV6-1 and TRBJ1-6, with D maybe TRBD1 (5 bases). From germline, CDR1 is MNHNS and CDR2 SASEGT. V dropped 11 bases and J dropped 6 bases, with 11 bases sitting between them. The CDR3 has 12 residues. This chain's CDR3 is CAGSQGNSPLHF. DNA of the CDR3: TGTGCCGGCTCCCAGGGTAATTCACCCCTCCACTTT.

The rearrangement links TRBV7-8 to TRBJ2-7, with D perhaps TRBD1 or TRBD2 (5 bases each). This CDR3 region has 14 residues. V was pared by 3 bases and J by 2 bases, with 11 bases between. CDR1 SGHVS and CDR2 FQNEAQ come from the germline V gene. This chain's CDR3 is CASSFEGLPYEQYF. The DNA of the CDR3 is TGTGCCAGCAGCTTTGAGGGGCTCCCCTACGAGCAGTACTTC.

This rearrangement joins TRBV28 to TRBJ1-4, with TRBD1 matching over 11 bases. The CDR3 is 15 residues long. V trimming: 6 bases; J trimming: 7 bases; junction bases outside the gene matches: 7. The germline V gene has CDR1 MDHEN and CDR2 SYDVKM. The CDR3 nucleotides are TGTGCCAGCAGACTGGACAGGGGGCTTGGTGAAAAACTGTTTTTT. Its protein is CASRLDRGLGEKLFF.

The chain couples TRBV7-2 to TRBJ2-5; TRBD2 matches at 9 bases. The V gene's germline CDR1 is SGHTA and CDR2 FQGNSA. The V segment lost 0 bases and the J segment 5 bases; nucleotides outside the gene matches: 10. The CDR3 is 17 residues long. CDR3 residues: CASSLARGSGSLETQYF. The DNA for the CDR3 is TGTGCCAGCAGCTTAGCGCGGGGTAGCGGGAGTTTGGAGACCCAGTACTTC.

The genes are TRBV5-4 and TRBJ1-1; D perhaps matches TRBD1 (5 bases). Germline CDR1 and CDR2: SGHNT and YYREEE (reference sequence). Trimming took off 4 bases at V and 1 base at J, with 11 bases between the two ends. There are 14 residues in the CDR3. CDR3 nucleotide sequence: TGTGCCAGCAGCACCAGGGTGAGGAACACTGAAGCTTTCTTT. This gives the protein CASSTRVRNTEAFF.

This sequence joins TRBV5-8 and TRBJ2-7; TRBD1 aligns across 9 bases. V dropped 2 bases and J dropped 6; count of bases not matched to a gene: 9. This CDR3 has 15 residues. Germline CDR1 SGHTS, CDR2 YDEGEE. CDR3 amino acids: CASSLGGTGLSEQYF. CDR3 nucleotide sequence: TGTGCCAGCAGCTTAGGAGGGACAGGGCTTTCCGAGCAGTACTTC. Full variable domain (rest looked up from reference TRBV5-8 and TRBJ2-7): EAGVTQSPTHLIKTRGQQATLRCSPISGHTSVYWYQQALGLGLQFLLWYDEGEERNRGNFPPRFSGRQFPNYSSELNVNALELEDSALYLCASSLGGTGLSEQYFGPGTRLTVT.

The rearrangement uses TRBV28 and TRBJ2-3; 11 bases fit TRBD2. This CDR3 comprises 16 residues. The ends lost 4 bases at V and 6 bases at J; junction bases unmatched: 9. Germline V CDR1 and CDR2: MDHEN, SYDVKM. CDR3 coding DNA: TGTGCCAGCAGTTCGATACTAGCGGGAGTAATGGATACGCAGTATTTT. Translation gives CASSSILAGVMDTQYF.

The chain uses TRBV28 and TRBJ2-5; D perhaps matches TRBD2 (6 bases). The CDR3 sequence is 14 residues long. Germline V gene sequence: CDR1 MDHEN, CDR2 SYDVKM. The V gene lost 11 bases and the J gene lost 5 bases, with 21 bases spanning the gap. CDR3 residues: CASGDFKGVETQYF. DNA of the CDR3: TGTGCCTCGGGGGACTTTAAGGGCGTTGAGACCCAGTACTTC.

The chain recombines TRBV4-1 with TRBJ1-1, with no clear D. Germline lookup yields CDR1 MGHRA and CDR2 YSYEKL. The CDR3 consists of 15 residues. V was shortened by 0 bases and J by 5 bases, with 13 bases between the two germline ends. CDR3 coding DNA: TGCGCCAGCAGCCAAGATCTCAGTAAGGGTACTGAAGCTTTCTTT. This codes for CASSQDLSKGTEAFF.

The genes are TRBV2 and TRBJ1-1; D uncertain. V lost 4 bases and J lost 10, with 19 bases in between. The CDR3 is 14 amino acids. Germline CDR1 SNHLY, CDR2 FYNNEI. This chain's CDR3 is CASSANKGVLRAFF. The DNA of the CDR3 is TGTGCCAGCAGTGCTAATAAGGGCGTTCTCAGAGCTTTCTTT.

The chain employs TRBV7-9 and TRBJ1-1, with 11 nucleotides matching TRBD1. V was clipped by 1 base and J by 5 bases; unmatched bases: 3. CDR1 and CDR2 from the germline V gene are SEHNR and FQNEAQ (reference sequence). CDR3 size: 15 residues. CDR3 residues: CASSLDGTGGTEAFF. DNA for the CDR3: TGTGCCAGCAGCTTAGATGGGACAGGGGGAACTGAAGCTTTCTTT.